A single sample is the source of the 9 T cell receptor beta chains below, sequenced in a study of identical twins. MiXCR, applied by TCRdb to the 5' RACE reads, yields one record per CDR3 protein. The sample lists more than 400,000 distinct CDR3 sequences; roughly 15% were seen once. These same records also appear under a second study, on yellow fever vaccine responses in identical twins.

Sequencing was done on a sample of CD4+ T cells sorted from blood. These receptors were collected from a woman under 30 in good health.

In this sample, this clonotype turned up a few times. The V call is TRBV5-6, the J call TRBJ2-7, with TRBD2 as a possible D gene (6 bases). CDR1 is SGHDT and CDR2 is YYEEEE in the germline V gene. V dropped 4 bases and J dropped 3 bases, with 14 bases sitting between them. The CDR3 is 14 residues long. CDR3 sequence reads: CASSPGLIFYEQYF. The CDR3 nucleotides read TGTGCCAGCAGCCCGGGACTGATTTTCTACGAGCAGTACTTC.

This clonotype was found a few times. The rearrangement uses TRBV28 and TRBJ2-7, with TRBD2 matching 9 bases. This CDR3 spans 12 amino acids. V was pared by 10 bases and J by 10 bases, with 11 bases of the junction left unmatched. Germline V gene lookup returns CDR1 MDHEN and CDR2 SYDVKM. CDR3 DNA sequence: TGTGCCACTCGAGGAGCGGGAGGTTTACAGTACTTC. Protein: CATRGAGGLQYF.

V gene TRBV11-2 combines with J gene TRBJ2-7, with 7 nucleotides matching TRBD1. CDR3 length equals 14 residues. Germline V CDR1 and CDR2: SGHAT, FQNNGV. V dropped 5 bases and J dropped 4; count of bases not matched to a gene: 8. The CDR3 DNA reads as TGTGCCAGCAGCAGACAGACAGGGATATACGAGCAGTACTTC. Protein: CASSRQTGIYEQYF.

Regarding this clonotype: Its ends do not fully match the called genes, so a read error is possible. This sequence joins TRBV20-1 and TRBJ2-7, with D perhaps given as TRBD1 or TRBD2 (6 bases each). The CDR3 is 15 residues long. In germline, CDR1 is DFQATT, CDR2 SNEGSKA (reference sequence). The CDR3 nucleotides read TGCAGTACTAGCCGATCGACAGGAGGCATTTTAGAGCAGTACTTC. Its protein is CSTSRSTGGILEQYF.

V is TRBV7-9 and J is TRBJ2-5; D not certain. The CDR3 spans 14 residues. CDR1 is SEHNR, CDR2 FQNEAQ, per germline (reference sequence). V lost 5 bases and J 1 base, leaving 11 bases between the germline ends. The CDR3 loop is CASSPRELQETQYF. CDR3 sequence (DNA): TGTGCCAGCAGCCCAAGGGAACTCCAAGAGACCCAGTACTTC.

This clonotype was seen a handful of times. The V call is TRBV4-1, the J call TRBJ1-3; 11 bases are shared with TRBD1. CDR3 length: 18 amino acids. V trimming: 2 bases; J trimming: 2 bases; junction bases outside the gene matches: 8. CDR1 is MGHRA, CDR2 YSYEKL, per germline. Written as DNA, the CDR3 is TGCGCCAGCAGCCAACGTAGCGGACAGGGGGCCACTGGAAACACCATATATTTT. This encodes CASSQRSGQGATGNTIYF.

V usage is TRBV7-9 and J usage is TRBJ2-2; D uncertain. Trimming cost V 1 base and J 2 bases, with 11 bases left between them. Germline-derived CDR1 and CDR2 are SEHNR and FQNEAQ (reference sequence). This CDR3 is built from 16 residues. The CDR3 DNA sequence: TGTGCCAGCAGCTTAGTCCCGACAATTAACACCGGGGAGCTGTTTTTT. This translates into CASSLVPTINTGELFF.

This clonotype was picked up a small number of times. The V gene is TRBV5-1, the J gene TRBJ2-7; tentative D call: TRBD2 (5 bases). This CDR3 region has 15 residues. Germline CDR1 and CDR2: SGHRS and YFSETQ. V gave up 4 bases and J gave up 3 bases, with 17 bases separating them. The CDR3 here is CASSPNPGESYEQYV. The CDR3 DNA reads TGCGCCAGCAGCCCAAACCCCGGGGAGAGCTACGAGCAGTACGTC.

There are a few counts of this clonotype. This chain links TRBV19 with TRBJ1-5; TRBD1 agrees at 10 bases. This CDR3 has 13 residues. V trimming: 4 bases; J trimming: 6 bases; junction bases outside the gene matches: 0. The germline V gene encodes CDR1 LNHDA and CDR2 SQIVND (reference sequence). The CDR3 sequence: CASSRTGGQPQHF. For the CDR3, the DNA is TGTGCCAGTAGTAGGACAGGGGGTCAGCCCCAGCATTTT.